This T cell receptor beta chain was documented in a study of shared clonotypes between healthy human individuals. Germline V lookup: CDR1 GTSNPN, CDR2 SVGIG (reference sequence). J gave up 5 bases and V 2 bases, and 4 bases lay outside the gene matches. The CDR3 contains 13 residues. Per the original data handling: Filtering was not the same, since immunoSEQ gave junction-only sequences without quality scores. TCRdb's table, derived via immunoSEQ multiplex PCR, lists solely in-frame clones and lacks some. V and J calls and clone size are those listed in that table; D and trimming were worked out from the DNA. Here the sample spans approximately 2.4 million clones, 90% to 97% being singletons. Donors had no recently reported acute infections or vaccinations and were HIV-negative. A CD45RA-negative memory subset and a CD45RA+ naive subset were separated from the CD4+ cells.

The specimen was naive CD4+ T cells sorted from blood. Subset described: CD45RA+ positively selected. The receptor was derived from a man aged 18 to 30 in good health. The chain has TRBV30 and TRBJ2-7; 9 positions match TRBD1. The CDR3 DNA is TGTGCCTGGAGTAACAGGGGGCCCCACGAGCAGTACTTC. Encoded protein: CAWSNRGPHEQYF.